The subject of this entry is one T cell receptor beta chain. Its binding antigen is unknown. The record has no base qualities; no much larger clone is one base away. This specimen comes from a study of regulatory T cells in long-lasting Graves disease (dated by TCRdb to the early 2020s). Context from the whole study: Antithyroid drugs had been taken for less than 3 months by newly diagnosed Graves' disease patients. This study used TCR sequencing and RNA sequencing of peripheral blood to compare persistent Graves' disease patients against newly diagnosed Graves' disease patients. The study was conducted in China and was registered as a clinical trial. A total of 33 samples underwent TCR sequencing, from about 13 patients with persistent Graves' disease and 20 patients with newly diagnosed Graves' disease. Study-wide conclusions, independent of this receptor: More public clonotypes were shared among persistent patients (under 3,000) than among newly diagnosed patients (966). The study examined only peripheral blood because the primary lesion, thyroid tissue, could not be accessed. Lower TCR Shannon entropy and fewer highly expanded clones were observed in persistent Graves' disease patients than in newly diagnosed patients, which suggested clonal expansion. The authors noted that the small sample size was a limitation that may lower accuracy. Preferential use of TRBV28, TRBJ1-2 and TRBJ2-5 was observed in persistent disease, whereas TRBV20-1 and TRBJ2-1 were favored in newly diagnosed disease. Sequencing and analysis were limited to the TCR beta chain.

V lost 5 bases and J lost 4 bases, and the count of bases not matched to a germline gene is 3. CDR1 SGHNT and CDR2 YENEEA are derived from the germline V gene. The cysteine opens and the phenylalanine closes a CDR3 of 16 amino acids. Kept here is only the CDR3 DNA, which spans 48 bases and is read in frame from base 1. Read against the paper, the sample's time point label means: newly diagnosed GD, antithyroid drugs for less than 3 months. For both TCR sequencing and RNA sequencing, RNA was extracted from PBMCs using TRIzol. The diagnosis of Graves' disease was made according to American Thyroid Association guidelines. Patients for the study were recruited at an endocrinology department in Xi'an, China. From each patient, approximately 10 milliliters of peripheral blood was collected into an EDTA anticoagulant tube. Ficoll Paque Plus density gradient separation was used to isolate PBMCs, and no further T cell sorting was done. An Agilent 2100 Bioanalyzer and agarose gel were used to assess RNA quality, and a NanoDrop 2000 was used to measure RNA concentration.

The library came from multiplex PCR. The instrument was an Illumina HiSeq 4000. To build TCR beta libraries, CDR3 regions were amplified by Arm-PCR using iRepertoire HTBI primers. Gel purification was performed on PCR products prior to sequencing. The study's processing was this. Gene usage analysis of CDR3 amino acid clonotypes used the approximately 62 TRBV and fewer than 15 TRBJ segments found across samples. Filtered high-quality paired reads were merged into contigs using COPE and FqMerger. BLAST was used to align contigs to IMGT TRBV, TRBD and TRBJ reference genes, and CDR3 was defined according to IMGT. Clonotypes above 0.1% frequency were classified as highly expanded clones. Shannon entropy served as the measure of repertoire diversity, while the Gini coefficient captured V-J evenness. A clonotype was considered public if more than one individual shared it. TCRdb ran its own pipeline on the public reads, namely fastp trimming at Q25 and MiXCR clone calling, and kept in-frame beta chains. Entries are consolidated by CDR3 protein sequence, retaining the most common genes and DNA. The V and J calls, along with clone size, are taken from TCRdb and not from the paper's own processing. The sample data list roughly 520,000 distinct CDR3 sequences, and around 11% of these were observed just once. The ten top clones hold roughly 9.3% of the sample.

These data were likewise used in another study, on T cells in Graves' hyperthyroidism and ophthalmopathy. Looking at the second paper: A patient counted as having stable Graves' hyperthyroidism if no progression to ophthalmopathy occurred over 18 months of follow-up. The hyperthyroidism patients were between 18 and 65 years old and newly diagnosed, with a disease duration of less than 2 months. The study excluded patients with uncontrolled infections, other autoimmune diseases, pregnancy or lactation. Diagnoses were established on the basis of clinical symptoms, serum thyroxine and TRAb, thyroid ultrasound, and orbital computed tomography. A first-round RT-PCR of the TCR CDR3 used the HTBI primer set with the Qiagen OneStep RT-PCR kit. Blood samples also contained most of the expanded thyroid clonotypes (frequency above 0.001), which suggests that blood repertoires may reflect thyroid immune responses. A 13 V-J signature model separated ophthalmopathy from stable hyperthyroidism, with just over 85% sensitivity and 81.08% specificity in cross-validation and 80%/75% in testing. In validation, the model predicted progression to ophthalmopathy a median of roughly six months before onset, with over 55% sensitivity and nearly 75% specificity. A discovery cohort of approximately 100 patients, 43 with Graves' ophthalmopathy and over 55 with stable Graves' hyperthyroidism, was used to find distinguishing TCR V-J signatures. Whether ophthalmopathy could be predicted prospectively was tested in an independent validation cohort made up of fewer than 20 hyperthyroidism patients plus 17 patients who later progressed to ophthalmopathy. The roughly 100 discovery patients were randomly split 7:3 into training and test sets. In addition, the study compared T-cell repertoires in thyroid tissue and in blood from five or six Graves' hyperthyroidism patients. After sampling, hyperthyroidism patients received methimazole starting at 30 mg daily, and ophthalmopathy patients received high-dose intravenous methylprednisolone. Libraries were constructed in a second round of multiplex PCR, after which size selection and purification were performed. Paired-end sequencing of the libraries was performed with 100 bp reads on an Illumina HiSeq2000. SOAPnuke was used to process the raw data, throwing out any read that contained adapters or uncalled bases, had a mean Phred below 15, or lacked an exact constant-primer or identifier match. COPE v1.2.5 was used to merge high-quality paired reads, and clonotypes were defined as unique nucleotide sequences. MiTCR v1.1 was used to align clonotypes to the IMGT TRBV, TRBD and TRBJ reference segments. The analysis was restricted to V-J combinations with a frequency above 0.0001, which together covered 98% to 99.2% of the repertoires. A TCS score was defined as the ratio of F50 (clonal expansion) to E x V (chaos), with BLOSUM62-based TCRdist applied between CDR3 peptides within each V-J. Welch's t-statistics and random forest reduced roughly 500 V-J features to fewer than 15, which were used in a naive Bayes classifier (R e1071). No statistical method was used to fix the sample size in advance, and group allocation was not hidden from the investigators. The paper reports TCR Vbeta CDR3 sequencing of 130 to 150 peripheral blood samples: fewer than 50 ophthalmopathy, fewer than 80 hyperthyroidism and 17 progressor patients.

The chain is made from TRBV11-3 and TRBJ2-3; 16 of the junction bases match TRBD2. This TCR was sampled from a woman aged 30 to 39 with Graves disease. Donor details come from another sample of the same person, matched by shared clones. Material: peripheral blood mononuclear cells (PBMCs), obtained at new diagnosis, from a patient treated with antithyroid drugs. The CDR3 sequence is CASSAGTSGRADTQYF. The nucleotides are TGTGCCAGCAGCGCGGGGACTAGCGGGAGGGCAGATACGCAGTATTTT.